The text below deals with one TCR beta chain. Its antigen remains unidentified. This entry belongs to a study of cytomegalovirus exposure and HLA in healthy donors. Study conclusions and caveats: It was shown in a later analysis that HLA-associated TCR beta chains were more clonally expanded than other, equally common chains.

This CDR3 is 15 amino acids long. V shed 3 bases and J 4 bases; nucleotides not matched to a gene: 8. Germline V lookup: CDR1 SNHLY, CDR2 FYNNEI. The PCR made use of 60 Vbeta and 13 Jbeta primers. The method was immunoSEQ multiplex PCR; TCRdb's version includes in-frame clones alone and lacks a portion of them. This sample has approximately 140,000 clones, with about 80% found just once. The chain joins TRBV2 to TRBJ1-2, with 7 nucleotides matching TRBD1. Sequencing used PBMCs. This receptor was obtained from a middle-aged woman in good health and CMV-seronegative. The CDR3 DNA reads TGTGCCAGCAGTGACTGGGACAGCCTACTCTATGGCTACACCTTC. Encoded protein: CASSDWDSLLYGYTF.